Below, one T cell receptor (beta chain) is given with its context. The antigen is undetermined. The study excluded patients with other autoimmune diseases, uncontrolled infections, pregnancy or lactation. This sample is part of a study of Graves' ophthalmopathy and Graves' hyperthyroidism. Study-wide results and limits: Most expanded clonotypes from thyroid (those above 0.001 frequency) were also found in blood.

RNA transcripts yielded amplified TCR beta CDR3 regions. Second-round multiplex PCR came after a first-round RT-PCR that employed HTBI primers. TCRdb reprocessed the multiplex PCR reads with MiXCR, giving one entry per CDR3 protein. The sample shows 650,000 to 900,000 distinct CDR3 sequences, roughly 40% of them seen only once. Germline V gives CDR1 SGHRS, CDR2 YFSETQ. V shed 4 bases and J shed 4 bases, with 14 bases lying between them. This CDR3 comprises 15 residues. The source material was peripheral blood. The rearrangement uses TRBV5-1 and TRBJ1-4, with D perhaps TRBD1 (6 bases). The sequence was obtained from an adult man with Graves' ophthalmopathy. The CDR3 here is CASSTDRAFNEKLFF. CDR3 DNA: TGCGCCAGCAGCACGGACAGAGCCTTTAATGAAAAACTGTTTTTT.